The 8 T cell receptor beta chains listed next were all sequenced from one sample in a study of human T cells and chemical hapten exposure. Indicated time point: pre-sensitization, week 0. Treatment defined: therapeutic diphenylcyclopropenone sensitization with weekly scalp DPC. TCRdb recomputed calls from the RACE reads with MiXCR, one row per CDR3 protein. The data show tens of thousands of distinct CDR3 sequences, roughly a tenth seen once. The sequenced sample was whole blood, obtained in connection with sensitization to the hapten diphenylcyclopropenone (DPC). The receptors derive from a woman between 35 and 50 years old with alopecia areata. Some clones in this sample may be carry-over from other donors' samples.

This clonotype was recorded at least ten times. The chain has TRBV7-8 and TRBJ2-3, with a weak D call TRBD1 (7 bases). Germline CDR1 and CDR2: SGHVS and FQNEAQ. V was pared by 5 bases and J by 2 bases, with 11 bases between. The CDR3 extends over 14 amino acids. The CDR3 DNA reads TGTGCCAGCAGCCAGGGGGGATTCACAGATACGCAGTATTTT. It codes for CASSQGGFTDTQYF.

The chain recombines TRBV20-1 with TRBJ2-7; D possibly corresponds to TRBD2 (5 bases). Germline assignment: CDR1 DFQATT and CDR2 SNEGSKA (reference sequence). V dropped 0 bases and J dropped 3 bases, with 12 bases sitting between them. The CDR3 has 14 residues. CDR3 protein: CSARDNYSGYEQYF. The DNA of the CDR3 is TGCAGTGCTAGAGATAACTACAGCGGCTACGAGCAGTACTTC.

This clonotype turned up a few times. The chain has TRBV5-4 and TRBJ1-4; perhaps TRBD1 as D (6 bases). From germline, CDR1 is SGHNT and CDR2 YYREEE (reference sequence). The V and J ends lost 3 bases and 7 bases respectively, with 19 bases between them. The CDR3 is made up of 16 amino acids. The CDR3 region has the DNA TGTGCCAGCAGCTCGGAACCACAGGGCCGTGGTGAAAAACTGTTTTTT. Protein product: CASSSEPQGRGEKLFF.

CDR3 sequence (DNA): TGCAGTGCTAGTGGACAAAACTATGGCTACACCTTC. The encoded protein is CSASGQNYGYTF. This chain connects TRBV20-1 to TRBJ1-2; D perhaps matches TRBD1 (5 bases). The germline gives CDR1 DFQATT, CDR2 SNEGSKA (reference sequence). The CDR3 length is 12 residues. The V gene lost 3 bases and the J gene lost 2 bases, with 7 bases spanning the gap.

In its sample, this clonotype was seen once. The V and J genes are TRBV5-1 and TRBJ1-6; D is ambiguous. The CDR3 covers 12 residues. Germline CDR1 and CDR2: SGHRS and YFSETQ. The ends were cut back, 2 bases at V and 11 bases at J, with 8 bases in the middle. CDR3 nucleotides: TGCGCCAGCAGCTTACGAAGCCCACCCCTCCACTTT. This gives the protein CASSLRSPPLHF.

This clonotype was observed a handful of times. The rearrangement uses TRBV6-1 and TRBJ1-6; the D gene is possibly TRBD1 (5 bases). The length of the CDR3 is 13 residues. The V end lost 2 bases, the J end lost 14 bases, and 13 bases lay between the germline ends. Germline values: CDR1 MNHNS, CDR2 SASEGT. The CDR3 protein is CASSELGPRTLHF. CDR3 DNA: TGTGCCAGCAGTGAATTGGGACCACGGACCCTCCACTTT.

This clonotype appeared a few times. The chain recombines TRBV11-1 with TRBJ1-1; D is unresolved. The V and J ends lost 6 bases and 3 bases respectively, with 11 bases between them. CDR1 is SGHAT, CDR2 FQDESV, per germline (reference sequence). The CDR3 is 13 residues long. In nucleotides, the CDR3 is TGTGCCAGCAGGACTACGGATTACACTGAAGCTTTCTTT. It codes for CASRTTDYTEAFF. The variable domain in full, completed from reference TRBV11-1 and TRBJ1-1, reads EAEVAQSPRYKITEKSQAVAFWCDPISGHATLYWYRQILGQGPELLVQFQDESVVDDSQLPKDRFSAERLKGVDSTLKIQPAELGDSAMYLCASRTTDYTEAFFGQGTRLTVV.

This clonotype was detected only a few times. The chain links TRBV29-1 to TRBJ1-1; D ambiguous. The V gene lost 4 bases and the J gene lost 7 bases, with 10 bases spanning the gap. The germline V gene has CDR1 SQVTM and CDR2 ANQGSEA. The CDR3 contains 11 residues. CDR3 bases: TGCAGCGTTGCAGCCAGCTATGAAGCTTTCTTT. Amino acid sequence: CSVAASYEAFF.